The present T cell receptor beta chain was sequenced within a study of blood T cell repertoires in COVID-19. Original processing notes: Reference gene primers were amplified, and this amplification served to estimate nucleated cell counts. Only in-frame clones appear in the TCRdb table, and some are missing; sequencing was by immunoSEQ multiplex PCR. The D gene and trimming were derived from the DNA, and the V and J assignments and clone size from that table. Among 50,000 to 60,000 clones listed, nearly 85% were seen once. Germline values: CDR1 SGHTA, CDR2 FQGNSA. CDR3 length: 17 residues. Trimming took 1 base from V and 6 from J; bases not matched to a gene: 9.

Sequenced input: peripheral blood. The TCR was taken from a man between 35 and 55 years old with acute or convalescent COVID-19. The rearrangement links TRBV7-2 to TRBJ2-2; 9 bases line up with TRBD2. The CDR3 sequence is CASSLGGGGAWSGELFF. CDR3 nucleotides: TGTGCCAGCAGCTTAGGCGGCGGGGGGGCATGGTCCGGGGAGCTGTTTTTT. The full variable domain, rest sourced from reference TRBV7-2 and TRBJ2-2, is GAGVSQSPSNKVTEKGKDVELRCDPISGHTALYWYRQSLGQGLEFLIYFQGNSAPDKSGLPSDRFSAERTGGSVSTLTIQRTQQEDSAVYLCASSLGGGGAWSGELFFGEGSRLTVL.